This T cell receptor (beta chain) was sequenced in a study of blood T cell repertoires in COVID-19. Turning to the study itself: Collection of acute and convalescent COVID-19 samples took place in the United States, Italy and Spain. The analysed material was cDNA or gDNA that came from T cells, B-cell-depleted T cells, or PBMCs.

Original data processing: Amplification with reference gene primers provided the estimates of nucleated cell counts. Measured with immunoSEQ multiplex PCR; TCRdb has only the in-frame clones, and not every one. V, J and clone size reflect that table, while D and trimming were determined from the DNA. The sample consists of about 39,000 clones, approximately 90% of them appearing once. Trimming removed 6 bases from V and 1 base from J, with 9 bases in between. This CDR3 region has 13 residues. CDR1 is ENHRY and CDR2 is SYGVKD in the germline V gene. What was sequenced was peripheral blood. The receptor comes from a man between 45 and 60 years old with active COVID-19. The chain is built from TRBV10-3 and TRBJ1-1; perhaps TRBD1 as D (6 bases). CDR3 loop: CAIRQGQNTEAFF. The CDR3 DNA is TGTGCCATCAGACAGGGACAGAACACTGAAGCTTTCTTT.